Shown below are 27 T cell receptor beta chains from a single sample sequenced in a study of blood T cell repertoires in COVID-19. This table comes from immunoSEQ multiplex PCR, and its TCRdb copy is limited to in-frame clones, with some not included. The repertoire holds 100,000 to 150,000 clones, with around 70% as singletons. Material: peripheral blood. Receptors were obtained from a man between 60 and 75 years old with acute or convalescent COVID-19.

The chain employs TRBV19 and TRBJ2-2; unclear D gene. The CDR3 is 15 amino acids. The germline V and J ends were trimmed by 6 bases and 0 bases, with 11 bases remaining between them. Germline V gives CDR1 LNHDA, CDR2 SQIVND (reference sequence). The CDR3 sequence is CASRRIDTNTGELFF. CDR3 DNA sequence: TGTGCCAGTAGGAGAATAGATACGAACACCGGGGAGCTGTTTTTT.

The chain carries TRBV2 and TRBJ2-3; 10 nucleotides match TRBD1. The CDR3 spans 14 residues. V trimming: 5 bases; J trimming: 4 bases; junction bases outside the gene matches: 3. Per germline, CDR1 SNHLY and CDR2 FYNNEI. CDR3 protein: CASSRDRGSDTQYF. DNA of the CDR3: TGTGCCAGCAGTCGGGACAGGGGCTCAGATACGCAGTATTTT. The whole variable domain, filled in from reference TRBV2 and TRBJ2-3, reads EPEVTQTPSHQVTQMGQEVILRCVPISNHLYFYWYRQILGQKVEFLVSFYNNEISEKSEIFDDQFSVERPDGSNFTLKIRSTKLEDSAMYFCASSRDRGSDTQYFGPGTRLTVL.

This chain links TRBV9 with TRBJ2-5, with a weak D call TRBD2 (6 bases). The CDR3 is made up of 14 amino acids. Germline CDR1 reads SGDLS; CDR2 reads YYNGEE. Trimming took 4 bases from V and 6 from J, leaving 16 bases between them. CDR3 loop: CASSSPGAPKTQYF. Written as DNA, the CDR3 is TGTGCCAGCAGCTCCCCGGGAGCACCAAAGACCCAGTACTTC.

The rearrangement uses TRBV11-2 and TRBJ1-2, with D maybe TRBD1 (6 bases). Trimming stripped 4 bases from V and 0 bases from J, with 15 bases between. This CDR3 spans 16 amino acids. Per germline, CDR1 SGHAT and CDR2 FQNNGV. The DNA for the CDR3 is TGTGCCAGCAGCTCGAGGAGTGGGGGCTCTAACTATGGCTACACCTTC. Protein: CASSSRSGGSNYGYTF.

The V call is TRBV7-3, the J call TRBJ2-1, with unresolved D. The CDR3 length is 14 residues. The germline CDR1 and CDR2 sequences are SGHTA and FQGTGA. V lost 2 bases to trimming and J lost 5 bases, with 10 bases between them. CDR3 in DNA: TGTGCCAGCAGCTTAGACTCCTTGAACAATGAGCAGTTCTTC. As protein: CASSLDSLNNEQFF.

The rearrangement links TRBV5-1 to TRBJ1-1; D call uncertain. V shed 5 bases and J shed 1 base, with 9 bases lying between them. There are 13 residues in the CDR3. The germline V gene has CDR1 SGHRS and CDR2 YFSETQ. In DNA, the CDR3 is TGCGCCAGCAGTTTTCAGGAGAACACTGAAGCTTTCTTT. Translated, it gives CASSFQENTEAFF.

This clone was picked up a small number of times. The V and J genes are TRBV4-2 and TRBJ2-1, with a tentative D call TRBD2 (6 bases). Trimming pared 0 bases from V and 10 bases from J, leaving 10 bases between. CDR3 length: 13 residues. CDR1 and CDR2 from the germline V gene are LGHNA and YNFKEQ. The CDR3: CASSQETRGEQFF. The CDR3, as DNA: TGTGCCAGCAGCCAAGAAACCCGGGGGGAGCAGTTCTTC.

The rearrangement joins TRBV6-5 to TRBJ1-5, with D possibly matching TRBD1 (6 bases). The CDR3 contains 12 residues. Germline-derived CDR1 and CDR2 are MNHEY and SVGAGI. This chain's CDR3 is CGGGQWNQPQHF. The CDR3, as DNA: TGTGGAGGGGGACAATGGAATCAGCCCCAGCATTTT.

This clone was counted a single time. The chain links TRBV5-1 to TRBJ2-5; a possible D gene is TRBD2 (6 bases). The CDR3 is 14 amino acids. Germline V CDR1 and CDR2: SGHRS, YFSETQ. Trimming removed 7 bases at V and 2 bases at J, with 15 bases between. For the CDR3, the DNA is TGCGCCAGCTGCCTGCGGAGCGGGCAAGAGACCCAGTACTTC. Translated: CASCLRSGQETQYF.

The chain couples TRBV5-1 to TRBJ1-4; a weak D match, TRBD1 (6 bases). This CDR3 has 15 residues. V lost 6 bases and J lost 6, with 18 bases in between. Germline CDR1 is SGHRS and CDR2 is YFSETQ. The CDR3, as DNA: TGCGCCAGCACCCGGGCGACAGGCGTTGATGAAAAACTGTTTTTT. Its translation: CASTRATGVDEKLFF. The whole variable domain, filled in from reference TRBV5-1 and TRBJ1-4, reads KAGVTQTPRYLIKTRGQQVTLSCSPISGHRSVSWYQQTPGQGLQFLFEYFSETQRNKGNFPGRFSGRQFSNSRSEMNVSTLELGDSALYLCASTRATGVDEKLFFGSGTQLSVL.

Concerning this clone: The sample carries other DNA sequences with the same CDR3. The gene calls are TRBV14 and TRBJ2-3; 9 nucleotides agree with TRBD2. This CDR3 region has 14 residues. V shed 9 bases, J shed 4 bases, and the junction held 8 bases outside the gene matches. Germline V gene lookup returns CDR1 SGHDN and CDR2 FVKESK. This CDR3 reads CASRRGGAADTQYF. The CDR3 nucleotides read TGTGCCAGTCGGCGGGGGGGGGCCGCAGATACGCAGTATTTT.

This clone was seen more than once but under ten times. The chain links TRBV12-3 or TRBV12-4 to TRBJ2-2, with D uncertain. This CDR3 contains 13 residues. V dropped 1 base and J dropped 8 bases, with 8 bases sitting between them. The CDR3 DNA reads TGTGCCAGCAGTTTAGACGGTCGAGGGGAGCTGTTTTTT. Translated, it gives CASSLDGRGELFF.

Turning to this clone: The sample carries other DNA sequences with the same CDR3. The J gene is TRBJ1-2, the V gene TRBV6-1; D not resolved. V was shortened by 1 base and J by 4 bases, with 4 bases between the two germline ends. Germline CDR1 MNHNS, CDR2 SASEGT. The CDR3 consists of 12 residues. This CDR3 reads CASSEVRYGYTF. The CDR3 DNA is TGTGCCAGCAGTGAAGTTCGCTATGGCTACACCTTC.

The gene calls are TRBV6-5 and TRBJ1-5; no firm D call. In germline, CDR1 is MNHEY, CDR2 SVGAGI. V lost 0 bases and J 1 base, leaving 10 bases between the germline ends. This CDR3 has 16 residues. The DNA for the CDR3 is TGTGCCAGCAGTTACTCGGGCCCCCACAGCAATCAGCCCCAGCATTTT. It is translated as CASSYSGPHSNQPQHF.

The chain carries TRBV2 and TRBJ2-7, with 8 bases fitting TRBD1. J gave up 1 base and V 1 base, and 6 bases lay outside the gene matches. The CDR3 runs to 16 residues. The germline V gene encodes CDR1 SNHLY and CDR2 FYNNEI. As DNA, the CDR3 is TGTGCCAGCAGTGAAGGATTCGGGACAGGATCCTACGAGCAGTACTTC. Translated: CASSEGFGTGSYEQYF.

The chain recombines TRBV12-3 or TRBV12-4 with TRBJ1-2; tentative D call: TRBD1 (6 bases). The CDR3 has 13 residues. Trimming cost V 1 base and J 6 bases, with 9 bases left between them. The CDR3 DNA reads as TGTGCCAGCAGTTTAGATACAGGGAATGGCTACACCTTC. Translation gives CASSLDTGNGYTF.

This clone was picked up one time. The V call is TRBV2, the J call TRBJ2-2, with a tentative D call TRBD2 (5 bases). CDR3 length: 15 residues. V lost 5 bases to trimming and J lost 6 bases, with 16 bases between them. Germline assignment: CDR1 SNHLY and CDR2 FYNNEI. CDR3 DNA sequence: TGTGCCAGCAGTTTATCCGGGATACCTCCCGGGGAGCTGTTTTTT. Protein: CASSLSGIPPGELFF.

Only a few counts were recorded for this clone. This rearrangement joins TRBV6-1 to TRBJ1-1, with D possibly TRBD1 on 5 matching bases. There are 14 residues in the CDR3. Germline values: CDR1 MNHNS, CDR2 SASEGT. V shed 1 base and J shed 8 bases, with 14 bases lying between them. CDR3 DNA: TGTGCCAGCAGTGAAGGGTTTTCGGCAGGGGAAGCTTTCTTT. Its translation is CASSEGFSAGEAFF.

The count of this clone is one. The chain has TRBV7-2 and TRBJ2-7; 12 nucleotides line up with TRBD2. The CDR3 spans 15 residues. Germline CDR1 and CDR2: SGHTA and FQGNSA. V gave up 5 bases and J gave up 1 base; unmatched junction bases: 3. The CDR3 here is CASSQLAGGSYEQYF. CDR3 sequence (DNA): TGTGCCAGCAGCCAACTAGCGGGAGGTTCCTACGAGCAGTACTTC.

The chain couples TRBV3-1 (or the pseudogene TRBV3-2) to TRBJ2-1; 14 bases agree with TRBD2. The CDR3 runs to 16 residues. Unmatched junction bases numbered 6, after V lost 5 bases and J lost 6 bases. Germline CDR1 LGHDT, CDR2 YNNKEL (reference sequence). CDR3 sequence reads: CASSKGLAGVFNEQFF. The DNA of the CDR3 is TGTGCCAGCAGCAAGGGACTAGCGGGGGTTTTCAATGAGCAGTTCTTC.

In DNA, the CDR3 is TGTGCCAGCAGTGACCGGGACAGGGCCCGACGGGGGTCAAATACGCAGTATTTT. It yields the protein CASSDRDRARRGSNTQYF. The chain is built from TRBV6-1 and TRBJ2-3; 9 nucleotides match TRBD1. V gave up 3 bases and J gave up 7 bases; unmatched junction bases: 17. Germline CDR1 MNHNS, CDR2 SASEGT. The CDR3 covers 18 residues.

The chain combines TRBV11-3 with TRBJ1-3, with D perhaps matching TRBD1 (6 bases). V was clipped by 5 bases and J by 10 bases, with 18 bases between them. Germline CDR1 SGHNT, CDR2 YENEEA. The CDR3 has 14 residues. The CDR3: CASSPGTQPGTIYF. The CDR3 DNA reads TGTGCCAGCAGCCCCGGGACACAACCAGGGACCATATATTTT.

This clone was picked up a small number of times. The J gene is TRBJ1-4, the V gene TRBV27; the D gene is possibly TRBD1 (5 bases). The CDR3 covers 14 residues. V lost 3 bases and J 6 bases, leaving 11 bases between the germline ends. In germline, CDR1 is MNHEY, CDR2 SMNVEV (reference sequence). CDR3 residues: CASSFVGADEKLFF. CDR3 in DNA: TGTGCCAGCAGTTTTGTTGGGGCTGATGAAAAACTGTTTTTT.

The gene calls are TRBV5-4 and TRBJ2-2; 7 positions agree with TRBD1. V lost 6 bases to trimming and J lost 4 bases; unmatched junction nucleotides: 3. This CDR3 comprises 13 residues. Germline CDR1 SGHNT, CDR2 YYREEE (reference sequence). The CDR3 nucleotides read TGTGCCAGCAACCGACAGGGCACCGGGGAGCTGTTTTTT. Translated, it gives CASNRQGTGELFF.

CDR3 nucleotides: TGTGCCAGCAGCCCCAGACAGGGGTTCGATTCACCCCTCCACTTT. Protein sequence: CASSPRQGFDSPLHF. V and J are TRBV21-1 and TRBJ1-6; the table's TRBD1 call for D was not verified on the DNA. TRBV21-1 is annotated as a pseudogene. The CDR3 is 15 amino acids.

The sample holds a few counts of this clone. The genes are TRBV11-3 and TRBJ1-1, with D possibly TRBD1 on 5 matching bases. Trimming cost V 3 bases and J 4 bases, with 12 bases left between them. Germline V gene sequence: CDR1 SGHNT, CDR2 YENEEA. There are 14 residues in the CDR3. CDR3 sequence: CASSFPGGTTEAFF. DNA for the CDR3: TGTGCCAGCAGCTTCCCGGGGGGGACCACTGAAGCTTTCTTT.

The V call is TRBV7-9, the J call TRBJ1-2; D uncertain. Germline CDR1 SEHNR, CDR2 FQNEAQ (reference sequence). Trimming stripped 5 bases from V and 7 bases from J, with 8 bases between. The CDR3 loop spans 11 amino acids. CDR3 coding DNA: TGTGCCAGCAGCCGAGAGGGTGGCTACACCTTC. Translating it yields CASSREGGYTF.